These T cell receptor beta chains were read from a single sample in a study of T cells after posttransplantation cyclophosphamide. Only in-frame clones appear in the TCRdb table, and some are missing; sequencing was by immunoSEQ multiplex PCR. Of about 20,000 clones in the sample, approximately 90% were seen once. Sequenced here: PBMCs, sampled less than 400 days after allogeneic stem cell transplant with calcineurin inhibitor and methotrexate. These receptors all stem from a female patient younger than 45 who received an allogeneic stem cell transplant from an unrelated donor, was CMV-positive, and had acute and chronic GVHD. Certain T cells may be donor cells from the graft. CDR3s include the opening cysteine and the closing phenylalanine or tryptophan. D genes are given only for firm matches. A row's size may be missing; if present it is once, few, many or a size class.

TRBV7-9	-	TRBD2	TRBJ2-3	CASSGYSGSPDTQYF	TGTGCCAGCAGCGGATACAGCGGGAGCCCAGATACGCAGTATTTT
TRBV19	-	TRBD1	TRBJ1-5	CASGLQGNQPQHF	TGTGCCAGTGGCCTACAGGGGAATCAGCCCCAGCATTTT
TRBV6-5	once	TRBD1	TRBJ1-2	CASSYQGARGYTF	TGTGCCAGCAGTTACCAGGGGGCGCGTGGCTACACCTTC
TRBV7-3	-	TRBD1	TRBJ2-4	CASSLTGDRGPAPAKNIQYF	TGTGCCAGCAGCTTAACGGGCGACAGGGGCCCCGCTCCAGCCAAAAACATTCAGTACTTC
TRBV11-1	-	TRBD2	TRBJ2-7	CASSTGLADDPYEQYF	TGTGCCAGCAGCACGGGACTAGCTGATGACCCCTACGAGCAGTACTTC
TRBV27	-	TRBD2	TRBJ2-1	CASSLGRASGSNEQFF	TGTGCCAGCAGTTTAGGGCGGGCTAGCGGGAGTAATGAGCAGTTCTTC
TRBV27	-	TRBD1	TRBJ1-2	CASSLSIGGAYGYTF	TGTGCCAGCAGTTTATCGATAGGGGGCGCATATGGCTACACCTTC
TRBV9	-	TRBD2	TRBJ2-1	CASSVIAGVSSYNEQFF	TGTGCCAGCAGCGTGATAGCGGGAGTCAGCTCCTACAATGAGCAGTTCTTC
TRBV7-9	-	-	TRBJ1-1	CASSWFTSTEAFF	TGTGCCAGCAGCTGGTTTACGAGCACTGAAGCTTTCTTT
TRBV9	-	TRBD1	TRBJ1-1	CASSVNRGQGMYPEAFF	TGTGCCAGCAGCGTAAATCGAGGACAGGGAATGTATCCTGAAGCTTTCTTT
TRBV10-1	-	-	TRBJ1-5	CASSRGGRGRNQPQHF	TGCGCCAGCAGCCGAGGGGGGAGGGGCCGCAATCAGCCCCAGCATTTT
TRBV2	few	-	TRBJ2-7	CASSAGLRAYEQYF	TGTGCCAGCAGTGCGGGGTTAAGGGCCTACGAGCAGTACTTC
TRBV27	-	TRBD2	TRBJ2-7	CASKWTSQPIYEQYF	TGTGCCAGCAAGTGGACTAGCCAGCCCATCTACGAGCAGTACTTC
TRBV7-8	-	TRBD2	TRBJ2-2	CASSVRLAGVFPGELFF	TGTGCCAGCAGCGTCAGACTAGCGGGAGTCTTTCCCGGGGAGCTGTTCTTT
TRBV6-5	-	TRBD1	TRBJ1-1	CASSYSPRGRTEAFF	TGTGCCAGCAGTTACTCCCCCAGGGGGAGAACTGAAGCTTTCTTT
TRBV5-4	-	-	TRBJ1-6	CASSLDPGGRYNSPLHF	TGTGCCAGCAGCTTGGACCCGGGCGGGAGGTATAATTCACCCCTCCACTTT
TRBV6-5	-	-	TRBJ1-1	CASSYGSGLLNTEAFF	TGTGCCAGCAGTTACGGTTCGGGGTTGTTGAACACTGAAGCTTTCTTT
TRBV30	-	-	TRBJ1-2	CAWSSGINYGYTF	TGTGCCTGGAGTTCAGGGATTAACTATGGCTACACCTTC
TRBV5-1	-	-	TRBJ1-2	CASSSRDKGGYTF	TGCGCCAGCAGCTCCCGGGACAAAGGAGGCTACACCTTC
TRBV15	-	-	TRBJ1-3	CATSRGGVWNTIYF	TGTGCCACCAGCAGAGGAGGCGTGTGGAACACCATATATTTT
TRBV9	-	-	TRBJ2-7	CASSVGTGNSYEQYF	TGTGCCAGCAGCGTAGGTACAGGGAATTCATACGAGCAGTACTTC
TRBV19	-	TRBD1	TRBJ2-5	CASSTGTGMVQETQYF	TGTGCCAGTAGTACCGGGACAGGGATGGTCCAAGAGACCCAGTACTTC